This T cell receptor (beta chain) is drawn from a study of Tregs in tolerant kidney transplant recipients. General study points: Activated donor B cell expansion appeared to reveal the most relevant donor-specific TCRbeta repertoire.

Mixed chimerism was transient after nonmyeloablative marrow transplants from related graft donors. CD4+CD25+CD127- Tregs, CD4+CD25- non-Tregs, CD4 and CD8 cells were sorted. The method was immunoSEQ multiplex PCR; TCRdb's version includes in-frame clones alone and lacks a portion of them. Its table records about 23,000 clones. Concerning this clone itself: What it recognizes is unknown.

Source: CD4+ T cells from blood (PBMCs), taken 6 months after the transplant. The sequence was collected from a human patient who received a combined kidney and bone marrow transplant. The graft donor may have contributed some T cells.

The CDR3 reads CASSPARSEQFF. CDR3 DNA (partial): TGTGCCAGCAGCCCAGCGAGGAGTGAG. The chain joins TRBV7-6 to TRBJ2-1; no reliable D call. The read falls 3 residues short of the CDR3 end, and the missing part is taken from the germline J gene. Germline V lookup: CDR1 SGHVS, CDR2 FNYEAQ. CDR3 length: 12 amino acids. V gave up 5 bases and J gave up 9 bases, with 11 bases separating them.